The 23 T cell receptor beta chains listed next were all sequenced from one sample in a study of blood T cell repertoires in COVID-19. The repertoire was sequenced with immunoSEQ multiplex PCR; TCRdb's copy has only in-frame clones and lacks some. The table has approximately 300,000 clones, just under 90% seen once. Sequences were obtained from peripheral blood. The receptor set was obtained from a young woman with COVID-19, enrolled during active disease.

Regarding this clone: Other DNA sequences in this sample translate to the same CDR3. The chain uses TRBV15 and TRBJ1-3, with unresolved D. CDR1 is LNHNV, CDR2 YYDKDF, per germline (reference sequence). The germline V and J ends were trimmed by 0 bases and 6 bases, with 3 bases remaining between them. This CDR3 is 12 amino acids long. The CDR3 region is CATSREANTIYF. The CDR3 bases are TGTGCCACCAGCAGAGAGGCAAACACCATATATTTT.

The CDR3 DNA sequence: TGCGCCAGCAGCCAAGATCGGAGAGGGTTGACTGAAGCTTTCTTT. Translated, it gives CASSQDRRGLTEAFF. This sequence joins TRBV4-3 and TRBJ1-1, with D hard to call. The CDR3 is 15 amino acids. Trimming pared 0 bases from V and 5 bases from J, leaving 13 bases between. Per germline, CDR1 LGHNA and CDR2 YSLEER.

This chain uses TRBV5-6 with TRBJ2-3; D is uncertain. Trimming stripped 2 bases from V and 2 bases from J, with 12 bases between. CDR1 SGHDT and CDR2 YYEEEE come from the germline V gene. The CDR3 loop spans 15 amino acids. The DNA of the CDR3 is TGTGCCAGCAGCTTTCGGAGCACAACCACAGATACGCAGTATTTT. Translation: CASSFRSTTTDTQYF.

This sequence joins TRBV9 and TRBJ2-7; unclear D gene. Germline V CDR1 and CDR2: SGDLS, YYNGEE. The CDR3 consists of 13 residues. The ends were cut back, 4 bases at V and 3 bases at J, with 11 bases in the middle. The CDR3, as DNA: TGTGCCAGCAGCCTTGGCCCAAACTACGAGCAGTACTTC. It specifies CASSLGPNYEQYF.

The chain carries TRBV2 and TRBJ1-2; TRBD1 agrees at 9 bases. The germline V gene encodes CDR1 SNHLY and CDR2 FYNNEI. This CDR3 region has 17 residues. J lost 3 bases, V lost 2 bases, and 10 bases had no gene match. The CDR3 DNA sequence: TGTGCCAGCAGTGAAAATCGTCCCGGGACAGGGTACTATGGCTACACCTTC. It translates to CASSENRPGTGYYGYTF.

CDR3 bases: TGCGCCAGCAGCTCAGATGGTGCGGGTTATGATGGCTACACCTTC. Its protein product is CASSSDGAGYDGYTF. The gene calls are TRBV5-1 and TRBJ1-2; no clear D. Germline values: CDR1 SGHRS, CDR2 YFSETQ. The CDR3 runs to 15 residues. Trimming left V 3 bases short and J 6 bases short, with 18 bases between.

The V and J genes are TRBV3-1 (or the pseudogene TRBV3-2) and TRBJ2-5; D is ambiguous. The germline V gene encodes CDR1 LGHDT and CDR2 YNNKEL (reference sequence). The length of the CDR3 is 12 residues. V gave up 5 bases and J gave up 5 bases, with 9 bases separating them. CDR3 loop: CASSYLGETQYF. The CDR3 bases are TGTGCCAGCAGCTACCTGGGCGAGACCCAGTACTTC.

The rearrangement links TRBV3-1 (or the pseudogene TRBV3-2) to TRBJ1-4; 8 bases align to TRBD1. Germline-derived CDR1 and CDR2 are LGHDT and YNNKEL (reference sequence). Unmatched junction bases numbered 17, after V lost 4 bases and J lost 10 bases. The CDR3 spans 17 residues. The CDR3 spells CASSRGQGEGPVVKLFF. CDR3 DNA sequence: TGTGCCAGCAGCCGAGGACAGGGCGAGGGGCCGGTCGTAAAACTGTTTTTT.

The chain combines TRBV2 with TRBJ1-4; D unclear. The CDR3 contains 13 residues. The germline V gene has CDR1 SNHLY and CDR2 FYNNEI. The ends were cut back, 3 bases at V and 2 bases at J, with 4 bases in the middle. DNA for the CDR3: TGTGCCAGCAGTGACGAGACTAATGAAAAACTGTTTTTT. It translates to CASSDETNEKLFF.

This chain links TRBV6-5 with TRBJ1-4; weak D call: TRBD1 (5 bases). The CDR3 length is 13 residues. Germline CDR1 reads MNHEY; CDR2 reads SVGAGI. Trimming left V 5 bases short and J 8 bases short, with 12 bases between. The CDR3 sequence: CASSRAGREKLFF. The CDR3 DNA reads TGTGCCAGCAGTCGGGCAGGGAGGGAAAAACTGTTTTTT.

DNA for the CDR3: TGTGCCAGCAGTTACTTCCTAGTCACAGATACGCAGTATTTT. Residues: CASSYFLVTDTQYF. V usage is TRBV6-2 or TRBV6-3 and J usage is TRBJ2-3; D is undetermined. The ends were cut back, 1 base at V and 2 bases at J, with 7 bases in the middle. The CDR3 totals 14 residues. Germline V lookup: CDR1 MNHEY, CDR2 SVGEGT.

This chain joins TRBV19 and TRBJ2-2, with a weak D call TRBD2 (6 bases). CDR3 length: 16 amino acids. Per the germline V gene, CDR1 is LNHDA and CDR2 is SQIVND (reference sequence). Trimming cost V 6 bases and J 5 bases, with 19 bases left between them. The CDR3 nucleotides are TGTGCCAGTAGGAAATCTAGCGCTTCGGGGACCGGGGAGCTGTTTTTT. This translates into CASRKSSASGTGELFF.

The genes are TRBV7-2 and TRBJ1-3; a weak D match, TRBD1 (6 bases). Trimming cost V 3 bases and J 2 bases, with 14 bases left between them. The CDR3 runs to 16 residues. Germline-derived CDR1 and CDR2 are SGHTA and FQGNSA. CDR3 amino acids: CASSFTGTAAGNTIYF. The CDR3 DNA is TGTGCCAGCAGCTTCACAGGGACGGCAGCTGGAAACACCATATATTTT.

This clone occurred a few times. This chain uses TRBV28 with TRBJ1-1; TRBD1 is a possible D gene (6 bases). The germline CDR1 and CDR2 sequences are MDHEN and SYDVKM. Trimming removed 2 bases at V and 0 bases at J, with 10 bases between. The CDR3 has 15 amino acids. The CDR3 coding sequence is TGTGCCAGCAGTTTAATGGGACACCTGAACACTGAAGCTTTCTTT. Encoded protein: CASSLMGHLNTEAFF.

CDR3 in amino acids: CASSLGRWTGMSGNTIYF. The CDR3 DNA reads TGTGCCAGCAGCTTAGGAAGGTGGACAGGAATGTCTGGAAACACCATATATTTT. This chain uses TRBV7-8 with TRBJ1-3, with 7 bases aligning to TRBD1. CDR1 is SGHVS, CDR2 FQNEAQ, per germline. J gave up 1 base and V 1 base, and 10 bases lay outside the gene matches. This CDR3 spans 18 amino acids.

The chain is built from TRBV30 and TRBJ1-1; no clear D gene. Between the trimmed V and J ends, which lost 0 bases and 3 bases, there was a span of 8 bases. This CDR3 has 13 amino acids. Germline V gene data show CDR1 as GTSNPN and CDR2 as SVGIG (reference sequence). Written as DNA, the CDR3 is TGTGCCTGGAGTGTAAACCGGGACACTGAAGCTTTCTTT. It specifies CAWSVNRDTEAFF.

The gene calls are TRBV9 and TRBJ2-6; 9 bases align to TRBD2. The germline V gene encodes CDR1 SGDLS and CDR2 YYNGEE. The V segment lost 0 bases and the J segment 3 bases; nucleotides outside the gene matches: 7. This CDR3 spans 18 amino acids. The CDR3 nucleotides read TGTGCCAGCAGCGTAGGGGGGACTAGCCTGCTTGGGGCCAACGTCCTGACTTTC. Translating gives CASSVGGTSLLGANVLTF.

This clone was seen only a few times. The chain links TRBV7-2 to TRBJ1-6, with D possibly being TRBD1 (5 bases). Germline V gives CDR1 SGHTA, CDR2 FQGNSA. Between the trimmed V and J ends, which lost 1 base and 0 bases, there was a span of 13 bases. The CDR3 totals 18 residues. Here the CDR3 reads CASSLEGPRSSYNSPLHF. The CDR3 nucleotides are TGTGCCAGCAGCTTAGAGGGGCCTAGGAGCTCCTATAATTCACCCCTCCACTTT.

V gene TRBV5-1 combines with J gene TRBJ2-1; TRBD2 aligns across 7 bases. Germline values: CDR1 SGHRS, CDR2 YFSETQ. The CDR3 has 13 amino acids. Germline trimming cut 3 bases from V and 8 bases from J; bases unmatched to any gene: 5. The CDR3 here is CASSWEGRHEQFF. The CDR3 DNA sequence: TGCGCCAGCAGCTGGGAGGGGCGGCATGAGCAGTTCTTC.

V gene TRBV5-4 combines with J gene TRBJ2-3, with 8 positions matching TRBD2. From germline, CDR1 is SGHNT and CDR2 YYREEE (reference sequence). The CDR3 is 15 residues long. Germline trimming cut 9 bases from V and 5 bases from J; bases unmatched to any gene: 14. This CDR3 is CATTSGGGPEDTQYF. The CDR3 DNA reads TGTGCCACCACGTCGGGCGGGGGGCCGGAAGATACGCAGTATTTT.

This clone was observed a handful of times. V usage is TRBV27 and J usage is TRBJ1-2; 8 bases match TRBD1. This CDR3 region has 16 residues. In germline, CDR1 is MNHEY, CDR2 SMNVEV (reference sequence). The ends lost 6 bases at V and 4 bases at J; junction bases unmatched: 13. The CDR3 DNA is TGTGCCAGCAGCCTAGGACAGGGTTCGCGCGTCTATGGCTACACCTTC. Translated: CASSLGQGSRVYGYTF.

This chain joins TRBV6-1 and TRBJ1-5; TRBD1 matches 7 bases. This CDR3 is built from 15 residues. V was clipped by 3 bases and J by 0 bases; unmatched bases: 2. Germline V CDR1 and CDR2: MNHNS, SASEGT. CDR3 protein: CASSDRGNSNQPQHF. The CDR3 region has the DNA TGTGCCAGCAGTGACAGGGGGAATAGCAATCAGCCCCAGCATTTT.

The chain is built from TRBV30 and TRBJ1-2; D unclear. This CDR3 contains 15 residues. Germline CDR1 GTSNPN, CDR2 SVGIG (reference sequence). V was clipped by 1 base and J by 0 bases, with 12 bases between them. The CDR3 loop is CAWSGPSFSNYGYTF. The CDR3 bases are TGTGCCTGGAGTGGGCCCTCTTTTTCTAACTATGGCTACACCTTC.